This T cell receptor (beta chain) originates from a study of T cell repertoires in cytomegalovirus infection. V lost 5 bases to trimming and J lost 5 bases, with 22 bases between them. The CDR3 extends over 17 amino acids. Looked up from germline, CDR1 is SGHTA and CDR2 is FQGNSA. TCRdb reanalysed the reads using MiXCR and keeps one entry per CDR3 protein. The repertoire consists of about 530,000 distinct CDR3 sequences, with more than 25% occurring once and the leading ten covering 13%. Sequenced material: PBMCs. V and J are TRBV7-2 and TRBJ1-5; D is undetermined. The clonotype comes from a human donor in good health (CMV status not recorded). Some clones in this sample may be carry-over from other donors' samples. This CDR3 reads CASSQFYPPLWDQPQHF. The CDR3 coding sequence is TGTGCCAGCAGCCAATTCTACCCCCCCCTGTGGGATCAGCCCCAGCATTTT.